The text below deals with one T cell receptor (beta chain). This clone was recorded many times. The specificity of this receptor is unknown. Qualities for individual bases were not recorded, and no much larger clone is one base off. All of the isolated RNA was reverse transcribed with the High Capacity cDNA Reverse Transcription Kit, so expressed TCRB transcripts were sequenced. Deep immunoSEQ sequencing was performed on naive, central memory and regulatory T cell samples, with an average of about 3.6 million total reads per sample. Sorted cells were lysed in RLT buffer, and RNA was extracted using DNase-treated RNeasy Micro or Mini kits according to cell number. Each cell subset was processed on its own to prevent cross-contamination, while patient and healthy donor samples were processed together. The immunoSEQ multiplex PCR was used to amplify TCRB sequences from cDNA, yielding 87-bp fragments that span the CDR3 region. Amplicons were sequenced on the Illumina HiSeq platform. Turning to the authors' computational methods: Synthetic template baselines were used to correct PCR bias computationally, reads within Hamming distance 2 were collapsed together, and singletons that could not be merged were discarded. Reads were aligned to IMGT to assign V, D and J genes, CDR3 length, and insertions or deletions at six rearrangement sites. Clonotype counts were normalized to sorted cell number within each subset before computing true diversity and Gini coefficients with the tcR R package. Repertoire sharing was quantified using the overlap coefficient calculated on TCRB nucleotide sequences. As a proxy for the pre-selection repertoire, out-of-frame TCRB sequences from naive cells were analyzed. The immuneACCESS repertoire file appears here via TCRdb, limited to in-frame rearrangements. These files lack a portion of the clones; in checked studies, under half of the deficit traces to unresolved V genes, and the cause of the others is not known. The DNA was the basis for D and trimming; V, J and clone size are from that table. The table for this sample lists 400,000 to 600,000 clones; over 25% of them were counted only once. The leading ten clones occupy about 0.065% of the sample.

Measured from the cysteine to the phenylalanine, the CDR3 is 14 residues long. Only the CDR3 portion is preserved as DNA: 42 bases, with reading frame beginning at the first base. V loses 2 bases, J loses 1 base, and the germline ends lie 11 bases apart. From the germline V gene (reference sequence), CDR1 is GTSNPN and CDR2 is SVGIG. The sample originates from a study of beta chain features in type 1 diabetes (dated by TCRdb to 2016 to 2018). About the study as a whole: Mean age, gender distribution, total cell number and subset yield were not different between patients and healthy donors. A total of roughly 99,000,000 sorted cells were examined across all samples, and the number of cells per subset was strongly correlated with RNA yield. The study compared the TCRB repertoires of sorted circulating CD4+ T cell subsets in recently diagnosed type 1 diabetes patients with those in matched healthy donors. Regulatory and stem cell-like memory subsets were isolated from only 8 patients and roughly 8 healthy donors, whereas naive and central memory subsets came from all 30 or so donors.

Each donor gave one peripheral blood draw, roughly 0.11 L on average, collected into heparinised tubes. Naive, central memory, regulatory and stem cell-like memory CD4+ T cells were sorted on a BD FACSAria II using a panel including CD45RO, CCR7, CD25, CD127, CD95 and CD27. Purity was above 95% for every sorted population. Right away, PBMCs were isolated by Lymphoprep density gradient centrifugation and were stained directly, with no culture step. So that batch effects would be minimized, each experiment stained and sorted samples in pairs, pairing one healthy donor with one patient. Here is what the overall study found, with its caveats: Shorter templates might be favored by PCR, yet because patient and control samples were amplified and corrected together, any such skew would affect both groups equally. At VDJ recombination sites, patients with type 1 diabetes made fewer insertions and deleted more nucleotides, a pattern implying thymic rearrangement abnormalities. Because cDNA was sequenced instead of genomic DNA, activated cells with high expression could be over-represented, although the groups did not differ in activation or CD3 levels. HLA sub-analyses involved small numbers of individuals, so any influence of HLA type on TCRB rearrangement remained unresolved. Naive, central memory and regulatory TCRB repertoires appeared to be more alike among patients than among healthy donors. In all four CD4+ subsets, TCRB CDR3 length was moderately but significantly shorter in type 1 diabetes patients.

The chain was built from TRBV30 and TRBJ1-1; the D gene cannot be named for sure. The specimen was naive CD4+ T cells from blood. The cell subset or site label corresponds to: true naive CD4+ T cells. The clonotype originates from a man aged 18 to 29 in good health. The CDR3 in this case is CAWSMQVTNTEAFF. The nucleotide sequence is TGTGCCTGGAGTATGCAGGTCACGAACACTGAAGCTTTCTTT.